The following is a TCR beta chain sequence with its context. Its target is not known. The data are from a study of T cells in Graves' hyperthyroidism and ophthalmopathy. Study conclusions and caveats: Blood shared most expanded thyroid clonotypes above 0.001.

The CDR3 has 15 amino acids. Germline assignment: CDR1 LNHNV and CDR2 YYDKDF (reference sequence). J was trimmed by 5 bases and V by 3 bases; bases with no gene match: 7. RNA transcripts provided the source from which TCR beta CDR3 regions were amplified. Carried out on the TCR CDR3, a first-round RT-PCR used the HTBI primer set. MiXCR was run by TCRdb on the multiplex PCR reads, yielding one entry per CDR3 protein. The sample lists hundreds of thousands of distinct CDR3 sequences; 40% to 55% were seen once. Patients were excluded because of uncontrolled infection, other autoimmune disease, pregnancy or lactation. Orbital computed tomography, thyroid ultrasound, serum thyroxine and TRAb, and clinical symptoms together informed the diagnoses.

The J gene is TRBJ2-5, the V gene TRBV15; 9 bases are shared with TRBD2. Sequenced input: peripheral blood or thyroid tissue (not recorded which). The clonotype comes from an adult man with Graves' disease, either hyperthyroidism or ophthalmopathy (not recorded which). CDR3 sequence reads: CATSSQVAGVETQYF. The CDR3 nucleotides are TGTGCCACCAGCAGCCAAGTAGCGGGAGTGGAGACCCAGTACTTC.